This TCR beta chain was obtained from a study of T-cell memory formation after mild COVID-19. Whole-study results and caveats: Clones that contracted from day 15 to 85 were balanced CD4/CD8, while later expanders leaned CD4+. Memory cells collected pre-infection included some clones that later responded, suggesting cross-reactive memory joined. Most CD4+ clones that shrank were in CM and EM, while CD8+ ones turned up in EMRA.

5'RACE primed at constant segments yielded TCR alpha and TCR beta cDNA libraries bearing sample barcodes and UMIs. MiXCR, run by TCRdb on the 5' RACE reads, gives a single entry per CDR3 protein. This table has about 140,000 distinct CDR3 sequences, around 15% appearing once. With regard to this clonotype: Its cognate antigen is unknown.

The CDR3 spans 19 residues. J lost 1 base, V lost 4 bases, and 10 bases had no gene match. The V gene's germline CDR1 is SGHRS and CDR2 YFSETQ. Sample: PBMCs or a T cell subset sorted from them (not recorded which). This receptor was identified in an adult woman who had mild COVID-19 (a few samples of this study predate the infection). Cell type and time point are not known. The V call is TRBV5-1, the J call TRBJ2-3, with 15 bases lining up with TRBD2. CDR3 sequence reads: CASSPGLAGGPTGTDTQYF. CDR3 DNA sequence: TGCGCCAGCAGCCCAGGACTAGCGGGGGGGCCCACGGGCACAGATACGCAGTATTTT.